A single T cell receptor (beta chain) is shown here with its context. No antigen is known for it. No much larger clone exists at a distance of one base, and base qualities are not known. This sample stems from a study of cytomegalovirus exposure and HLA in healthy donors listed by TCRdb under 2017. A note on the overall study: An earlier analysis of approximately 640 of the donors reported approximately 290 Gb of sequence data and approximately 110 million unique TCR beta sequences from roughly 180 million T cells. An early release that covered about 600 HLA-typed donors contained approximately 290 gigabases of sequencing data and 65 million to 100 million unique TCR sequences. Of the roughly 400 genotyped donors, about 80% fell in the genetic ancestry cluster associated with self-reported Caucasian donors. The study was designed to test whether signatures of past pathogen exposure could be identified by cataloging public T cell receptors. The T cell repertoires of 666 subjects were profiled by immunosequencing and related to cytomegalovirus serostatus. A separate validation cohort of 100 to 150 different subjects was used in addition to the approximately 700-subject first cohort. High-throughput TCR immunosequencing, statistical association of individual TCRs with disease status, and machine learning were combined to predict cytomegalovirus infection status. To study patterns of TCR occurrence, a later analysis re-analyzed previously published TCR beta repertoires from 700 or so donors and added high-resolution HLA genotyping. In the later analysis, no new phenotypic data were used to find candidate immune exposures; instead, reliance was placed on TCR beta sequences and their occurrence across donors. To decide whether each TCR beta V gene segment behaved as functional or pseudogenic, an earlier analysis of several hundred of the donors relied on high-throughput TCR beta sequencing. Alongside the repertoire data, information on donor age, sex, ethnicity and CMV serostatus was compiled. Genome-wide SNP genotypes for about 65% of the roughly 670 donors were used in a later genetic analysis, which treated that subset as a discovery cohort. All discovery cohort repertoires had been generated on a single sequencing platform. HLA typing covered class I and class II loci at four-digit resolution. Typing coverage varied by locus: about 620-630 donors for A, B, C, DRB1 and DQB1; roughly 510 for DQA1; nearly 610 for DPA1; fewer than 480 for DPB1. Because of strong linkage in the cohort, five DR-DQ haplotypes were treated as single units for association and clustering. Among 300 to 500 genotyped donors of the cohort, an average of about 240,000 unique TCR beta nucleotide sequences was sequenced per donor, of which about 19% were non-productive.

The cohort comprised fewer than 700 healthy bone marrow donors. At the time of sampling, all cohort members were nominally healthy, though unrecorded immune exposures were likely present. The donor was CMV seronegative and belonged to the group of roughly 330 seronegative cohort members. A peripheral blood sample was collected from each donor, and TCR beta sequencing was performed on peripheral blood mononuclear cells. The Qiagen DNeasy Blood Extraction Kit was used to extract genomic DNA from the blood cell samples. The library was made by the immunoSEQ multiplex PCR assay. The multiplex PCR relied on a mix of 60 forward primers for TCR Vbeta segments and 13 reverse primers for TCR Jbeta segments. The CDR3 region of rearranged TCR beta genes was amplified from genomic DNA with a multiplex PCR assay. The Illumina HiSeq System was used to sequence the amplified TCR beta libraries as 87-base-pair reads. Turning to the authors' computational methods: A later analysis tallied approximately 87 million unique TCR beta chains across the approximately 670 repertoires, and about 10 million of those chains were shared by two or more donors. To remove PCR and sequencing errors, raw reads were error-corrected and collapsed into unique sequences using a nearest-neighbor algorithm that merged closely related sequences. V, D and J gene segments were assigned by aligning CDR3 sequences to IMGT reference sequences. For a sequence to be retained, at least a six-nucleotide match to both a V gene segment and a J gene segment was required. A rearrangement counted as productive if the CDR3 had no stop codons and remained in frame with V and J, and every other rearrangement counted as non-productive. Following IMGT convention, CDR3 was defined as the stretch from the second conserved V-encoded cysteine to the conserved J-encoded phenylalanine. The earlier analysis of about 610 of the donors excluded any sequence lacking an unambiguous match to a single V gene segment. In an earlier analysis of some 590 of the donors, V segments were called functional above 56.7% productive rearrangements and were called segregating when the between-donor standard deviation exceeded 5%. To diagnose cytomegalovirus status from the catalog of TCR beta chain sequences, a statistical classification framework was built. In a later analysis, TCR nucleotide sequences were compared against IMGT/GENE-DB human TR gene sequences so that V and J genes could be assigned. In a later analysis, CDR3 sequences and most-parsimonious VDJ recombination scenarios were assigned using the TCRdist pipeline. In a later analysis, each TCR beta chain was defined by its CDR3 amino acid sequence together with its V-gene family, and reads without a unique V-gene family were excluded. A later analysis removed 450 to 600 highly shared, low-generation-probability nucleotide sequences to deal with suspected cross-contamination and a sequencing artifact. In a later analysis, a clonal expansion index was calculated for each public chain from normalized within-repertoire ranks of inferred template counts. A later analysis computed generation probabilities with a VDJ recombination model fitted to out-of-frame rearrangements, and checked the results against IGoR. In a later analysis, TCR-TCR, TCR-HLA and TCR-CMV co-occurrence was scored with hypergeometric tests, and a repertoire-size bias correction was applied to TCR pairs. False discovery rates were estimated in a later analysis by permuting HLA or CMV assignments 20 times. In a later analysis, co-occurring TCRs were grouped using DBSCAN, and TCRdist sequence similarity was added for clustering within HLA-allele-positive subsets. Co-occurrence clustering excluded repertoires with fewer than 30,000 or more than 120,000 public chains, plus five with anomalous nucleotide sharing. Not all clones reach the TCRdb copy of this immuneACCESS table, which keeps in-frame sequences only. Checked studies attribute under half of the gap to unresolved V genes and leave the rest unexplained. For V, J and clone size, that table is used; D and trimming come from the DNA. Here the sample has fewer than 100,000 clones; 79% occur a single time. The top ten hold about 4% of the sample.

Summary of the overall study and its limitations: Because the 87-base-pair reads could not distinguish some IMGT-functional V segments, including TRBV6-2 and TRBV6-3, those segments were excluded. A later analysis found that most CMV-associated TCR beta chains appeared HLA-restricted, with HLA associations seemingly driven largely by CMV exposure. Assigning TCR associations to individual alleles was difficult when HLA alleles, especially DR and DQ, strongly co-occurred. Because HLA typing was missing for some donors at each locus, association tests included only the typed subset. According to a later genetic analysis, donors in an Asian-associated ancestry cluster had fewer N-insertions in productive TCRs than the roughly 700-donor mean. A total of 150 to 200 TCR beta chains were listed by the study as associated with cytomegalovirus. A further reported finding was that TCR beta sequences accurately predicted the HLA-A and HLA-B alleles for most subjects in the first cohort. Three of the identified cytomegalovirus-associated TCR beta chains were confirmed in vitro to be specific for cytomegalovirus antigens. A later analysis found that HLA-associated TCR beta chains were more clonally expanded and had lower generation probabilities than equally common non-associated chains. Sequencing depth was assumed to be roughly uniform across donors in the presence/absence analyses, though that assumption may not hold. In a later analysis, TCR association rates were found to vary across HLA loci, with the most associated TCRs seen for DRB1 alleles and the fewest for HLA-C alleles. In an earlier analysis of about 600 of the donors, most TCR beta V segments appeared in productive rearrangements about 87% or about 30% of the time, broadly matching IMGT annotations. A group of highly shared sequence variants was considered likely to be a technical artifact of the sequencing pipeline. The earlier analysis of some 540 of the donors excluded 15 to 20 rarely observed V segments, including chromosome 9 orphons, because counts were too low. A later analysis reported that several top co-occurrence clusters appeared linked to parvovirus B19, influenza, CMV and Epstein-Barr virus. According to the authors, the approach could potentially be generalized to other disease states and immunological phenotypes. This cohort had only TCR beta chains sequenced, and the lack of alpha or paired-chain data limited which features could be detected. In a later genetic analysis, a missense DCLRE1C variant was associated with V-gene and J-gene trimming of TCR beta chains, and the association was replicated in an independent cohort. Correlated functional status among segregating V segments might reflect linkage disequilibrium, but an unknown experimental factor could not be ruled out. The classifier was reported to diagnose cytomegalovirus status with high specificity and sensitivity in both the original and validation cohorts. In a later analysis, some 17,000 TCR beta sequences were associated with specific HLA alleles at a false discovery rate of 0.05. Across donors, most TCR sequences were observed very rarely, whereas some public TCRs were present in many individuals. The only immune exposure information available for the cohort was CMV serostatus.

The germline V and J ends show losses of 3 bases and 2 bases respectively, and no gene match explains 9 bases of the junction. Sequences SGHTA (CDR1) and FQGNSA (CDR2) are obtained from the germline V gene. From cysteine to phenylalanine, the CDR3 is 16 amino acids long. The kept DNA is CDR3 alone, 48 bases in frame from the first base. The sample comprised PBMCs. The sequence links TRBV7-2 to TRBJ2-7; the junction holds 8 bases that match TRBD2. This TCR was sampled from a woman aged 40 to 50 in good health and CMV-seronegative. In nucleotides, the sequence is TGTGCCAGCAGCTTCGCCCCTAGCGGGTTAGCCTACGAGCAGTACTTC. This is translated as CASSFAPSGLAYEQYF.